The source of this TCR beta chain is a study of T cell repertoires in cytomegalovirus infection. General observations from the study: It was HLA-C-restricted CMV-specific TCR beta clonotypes that dominated the response ex vivo.

TCRdb reprocessed the reads via MiXCR and lists one record per CDR3 protein. Altogether approximately 630,000 distinct CDR3 sequences are present, approximately 24% being singletons, with the ten largest covering approximately 8.2%. Germline CDR1 DFQATT, CDR2 SNEGSKA (reference sequence). CDR3 size: 13 residues. V dropped 3 bases and J dropped 2; count of bases not matched to a gene: 2. This clonotype came up many times. The antigen remains unidentified. The clonotype was recovered from a human donor in good health (CMV status not recorded). Some clones in this sample may be carry-over from other donors' samples. The gene calls are TRBV20-1 and TRBJ2-7, with 9 bases aligning to TRBD2. The specimen sequenced was CD8+ T cells from PBMCs. The CDR3 sequence is CSARERGAYEQYV. As DNA, the CDR3 is TGCAGTGCTAGGGAGCGGGGGGCCTACGAGCAGTACGTC.